This TCR beta chain is from a study of OX40 agonist ivuxolimab in advanced cancers. Libraries were prepared by immunoSEQ multiplex PCR; TCRdb keeps only in-frame clonotypes and omits some of them. Of about 55,000 clones listed, around four fifths are singletons. This CDR3 is 15 amino acids long. Trimming removed 3 bases from V and 1 base from J, with 12 bases in between. Germline V gene data show CDR1 as MNHEY and CDR2 as SMNVEV (reference sequence). The sequence derives from an adult with an advanced solid tumor such as melanoma, head and neck, liver or kidney cancer. The sequencing here drew on CD4+ or CD8+ T cells sorted from blood, taken in a trial of the OX40 agonist ivuxolimab. The chain combines TRBV27 with TRBJ2-5; D is possibly TRBD1 (6 bases). CDR3 protein: CASSFDRRFQETQYF. DNA of the CDR3: TGTGCCAGCAGTTTCGACAGGAGATTCCAAGAGACCCAGTACTTC.